The 30 T cell receptor beta chains presented below share a single source sample, sequenced in a study of T cells in Graves' hyperthyroidism and ophthalmopathy. Amplified TCR beta CDR3 regions came from RNA transcripts. HTBI primers were used for first-round RT-PCR of the TCR CDR3. TCRdb reprocessed the multiplex PCR reads via MiXCR and lists one record per CDR3 protein. The data show about 640,000 distinct CDR3 sequences, around 20% seen once. Sequencing was carried out using blood. Receptors originate from a man aged 25-40 years with Graves' ophthalmopathy.

The chain recombines TRBV19 with TRBJ2-7; D remains unclear. The CDR3 is 13 amino acids. Germline V CDR1 and CDR2: LNHDA, SQIVND (reference sequence). Deletions cut 5 bases from V and 2 bases from J, with 10 bases between. The CDR3 region has the DNA TGTGCCAGTAGTGCCGGGCCTACCTACGAGCAGTACTTC. As protein: CASSAGPTYEQYF.

The chain couples TRBV25-1 to TRBJ2-1; 15 bases match TRBD2. The CDR3 is 17 residues long. J gave up 4 bases and V 2 bases, and 3 bases lay outside the gene matches. CDR1 is MGHDK and CDR2 is SYGVNS in the germline V gene. The CDR3 spells CASSEGTSGRIYNEQFF. In DNA form, the CDR3 reads TGTGCCAGCAGTGAAGGGACTAGCGGGAGGATTTACAATGAGCAGTTCTTC.

About this clonotype itself: At one boundary the junction diverges from the germline segment, which might be a read error. The chain joins TRBV28 to TRBJ2-2, with D hard to call. CDR3 size: 13 residues. Germline CDR1 MDHEN, CDR2 SYDVKM. Here the CDR3 DNA reads TGTGCAAGCAGGAACGGCAACACCGGGGAGCTGTTTTTT. Its translation is CASRNGNTGELFF. The full variable domain, completed using reference TRBV28 and TRBJ2-2, is DVKVTQSSRYLVKRTGEKVFLECVQDMDHENMFWYRQDPGLGLRLIYFSYDVKMKEKGDIPEGYSVSREKKERFSLILESASTNQTSMYLCASRNGNTGELFFGEGSRLTVL.

This clonotype was found many times. The chain carries TRBV5-1 and TRBJ2-1; 12 nucleotides agree with TRBD2. CDR1 is SGHRS and CDR2 is YFSETQ in the germline V gene. This CDR3 contains 17 residues. Trimming took 0 bases from V and 4 from J; bases not matched to a gene: 5. Written as DNA, the CDR3 is TGCGCCAGCAGCTTGGGGGGGCTAGCGGGAGGGTACAATGAGCAGTTCTTC. Translation gives CASSLGGLAGGYNEQFF.

The V gene is TRBV9, the J gene TRBJ2-5, with D perhaps TRBD2 (6 bases). The CDR3 consists of 14 residues. V gave up 3 bases and J gave up 3 bases, with 12 bases separating them. Germline lookup yields CDR1 SGDLS and CDR2 YYNGEE. The chain's CDR3 is CASSADGGEETQYF. Written as DNA, the CDR3 is TGTGCCAGCAGCGCAGATGGAGGGGAAGAGACCCAGTACTTC.

On this clonotype itself: A much larger clone differs from this one at a single base, so this may be a read error. This likely comes from a read error, as the CDR3 has no conserved phenylalanine or tryptophan at its end. The CDR3 spells CASSRRAGGPVNEQFL. The CDR3 DNA is TGTGCCAGCAGCCGAAGAGCGGGAGGGCCCGTCAATGAGCAGTTCCTC. The chain joins TRBV13 to TRBJ2-1; 10 bases are a match to TRBD2. The V segment lost 5 bases and the J segment 6 bases; nucleotides outside the gene matches: 10. Germline loops: CDR1 PRHDT, CDR2 FYEKMQ (reference sequence). The CDR3 runs to 16 residues.

This clonotype has a handful of counts. This rearrangement joins TRBV12-3 or TRBV12-4 to TRBJ1-1; tentative D call: TRBD1 (5 bases). CDR3 length: 15 amino acids. Deletions cut 6 bases from V and 11 bases from J, with 25 bases between. The CDR3 here is CASREGRYGTHPAFF. The CDR3 DNA sequence: TGTGCCAGCAGAGAAGGCAGGTATGGGACCCACCCGGCTTTCTTT.

This clonotype was observed at least ten times. The chain recombines TRBV6-1 with TRBJ2-7; 8 nucleotides match TRBD1. This CDR3 comprises 14 residues. V lost 7 bases, J lost 1 base, and 6 bases stayed unmatched. CDR1 and CDR2 from the germline V gene are MNHNS and SASEGT. The CDR3 coding sequence is TGTGCCAGCAACGCGGACAGGGTGTCCTACGAGCAGTACTTC. It specifies CASNADRVSYEQYF.

This clonotype showed up just a few times. V and J are TRBV30 and TRBJ2-2; 8 nucleotides agree with TRBD1. V lost 4 bases and J lost 6; bases outside the gene matches: 1. The length of the CDR3 is 12 residues. CDR1 and CDR2 from the germline V gene are GTSNPN and SVGIG (reference sequence). For the CDR3, the DNA is TGTGCCTGGACAGGGGGCCCCGGGGAGCTGTTTTTT. It encodes CAWTGGPGELFF.

This chain uses TRBV30 with TRBJ1-5, with 7 bases matching TRBD1. V lost 3 bases to trimming and J lost 4 bases; unmatched junction nucleotides: 6. The CDR3 runs to 14 residues. Germline V gene data show CDR1 as GTSNPN and CDR2 as SVGIG (reference sequence). The CDR3 protein is CAWSGGQFNQPQHF. In DNA form, the CDR3 reads TGTGCCTGGAGCGGGGGACAGTTTAATCAGCCCCAGCATTTT.

The chain recombines TRBV4-3 with TRBJ1-4, with D unclear. This CDR3 has 15 residues. Trimming cost V 2 bases and J 2 bases, with 9 bases left between them. Per germline, CDR1 LGHNA and CDR2 YSLEER. The CDR3 DNA reads as TGCGCCAGCAGCCAACGGGGTGATACTAATGAAAAACTGTTTTTT. It is translated as CASSQRGDTNEKLFF.

This clonotype was observed many times. The chain recombines TRBV7-2 with TRBJ2-7; 8 nucleotides agree with TRBD2. This CDR3 region has 16 residues. Unmatched junction bases numbered 15, after V lost 5 bases and J lost 6 bases. Germline CDR1 and CDR2: SGHTA and FQGNSA. The CDR3 region has the DNA TGTGCCAGCAGCCCCCCCGGGTTAGCGGGGTCCCTCGAGCAGTACTTC. Translation: CASSPPGLAGSLEQYF.

This clonotype was counted between two and nine times. The genes are TRBV27 and TRBJ2-7; TRBD1 agrees at 9 bases. This CDR3 has 16 residues. V shed 5 bases and J 3 bases; nucleotides not matched to a gene: 11. CDR1 is MNHEY and CDR2 is SMNVEV in the germline V gene (reference sequence). The DNA of the CDR3 is TGTGCCAGCAGTACAGATCCCGGGACAGGGTACTACGAGCAGTACTTC. This gives the protein CASSTDPGTGYYEQYF.

V usage is TRBV27 and J usage is TRBJ1-6; D uncertain. This CDR3 is 13 amino acids long. CDR1 is MNHEY, CDR2 SMNVEV, per germline (reference sequence). Trimming removed 5 bases from V and 7 bases from J, with 9 bases in between. The CDR3 coding sequence is TGTGCCAGCAGTATCCGACCCAATTCACCCCTCCACTTT. This codes for CASSIRPNSPLHF.

The chain uses TRBV7-3 and TRBJ2-2; 9 bases align to TRBD2. The CDR3 runs to 18 residues. With V trimmed by 1 base and J by 3 bases, 9 bases remained unmatched. Germline values: CDR1 SGHTA, CDR2 FQGTGA. The CDR3 DNA sequence: TGTGCCAGCAGCTTAAAGGGGCTAGCGGGAACCCACACCGGGGAGCTGTTTTTT. The encoded protein is CASSLKGLAGTHTGELFF.

This chain joins TRBV27 and TRBJ2-5; D call uncertain. V shed 3 bases and J shed 5 bases, with 13 bases lying between them. Germline loops: CDR1 MNHEY, CDR2 SMNVEV (reference sequence). The CDR3 has 14 amino acids. DNA for the CDR3: TGTGCCAGCAGTTTGGACGCAGAAGGGGAGACCCAGTACTTC. It specifies CASSLDAEGETQYF.

This clonotype has ten or more counts. The chain joins TRBV12-3 or TRBV12-4 to TRBJ2-7, with unresolved D. This CDR3 contains 14 residues. Trimming removed 6 bases at V and 2 bases at J, with 14 bases between. The CDR3 region has the DNA TGTGCCAGCAGCCCGACGAGAGCTACCTACGAGCAGTACTTC. This codes for CASSPTRATYEQYF.

The V gene is TRBV27, the J gene TRBJ2-3, with TRBD1 identical over 8 bases. CDR1 is MNHEY, CDR2 SMNVEV, per germline (reference sequence). V lost 6 bases and J lost 1; bases outside the gene matches: 6. The CDR3 runs 15 residues. The chain's CDR3 is CASSTDREGTDTQYF. CDR3 coding DNA: TGTGCCAGCAGCACGGACAGGGAAGGCACAGATACGCAGTATTTT.

This clonotype has a count of ten or more. The chain links TRBV6-1 to TRBJ2-3; D not resolved. The CDR3 is 14 amino acids. V was shortened by 0 bases and J by 8 bases, with 12 bases between the two germline ends. Germline V gene data show CDR1 as MNHNS and CDR2 as SASEGT. CDR3 nucleotides: TGTGCCAGCAGTGAAGCGGCCTCAGCGAGTACGCAGTATTTT. Protein sequence: CASSEAASASTQYF.

This clonotype showed up just once. The chain links TRBV24-1 to TRBJ2-5; the match to TRBD2 covers 7 bases. CDR1 and CDR2 from the germline V gene are KGHDR and SFDVKD. The CDR3 sequence is 14 residues long. The V and J ends lost 0 bases and 7 bases, in that order; junction bases with no gene match: 4. CDR3 region: CATSDLGRGGTQYF. As DNA, the CDR3 is TGTGCCACCAGTGATTTGGGGCGCGGGGGGACCCAGTACTTC.

V and J are TRBV6-1 and TRBJ2-7, with D possibly matching TRBD1 (6 bases). This CDR3 is 13 amino acids long. From germline, CDR1 is MNHNS and CDR2 SASEGT. Trimming took 6 bases from V and 6 from J, leaving 15 bases between them. CDR3 in amino acids: CASSPIQGCEQYF. The DNA for the CDR3 is TGTGCCAGCAGCCCAATACAGGGTTGCGAGCAGTACTTC.

The V call is TRBV5-8, the J call TRBJ1-1; no firm D call. The CDR3 runs 15 residues. Germline V CDR1 and CDR2: SGHTS, YDEGEE. V lost 0 bases, J lost 0 bases, and 9 bases lay in between. As DNA, the CDR3 is TGTGCCAGCAGCTTGGGTGGGTACATGAACACTGAAGCTTTCTTT. Protein product: CASSLGGYMNTEAFF.

This clonotype was seen repeatedly, ten times or more. This chain joins TRBV7-9 and TRBJ2-1, with TRBD2 identical over 12 bases. The V gene end was trimmed by 5 bases and the J gene end by 8 bases; junction bases not matched to a gene: 7. Per the germline V gene, CDR1 is SEHNR and CDR2 is FQNEAQ (reference sequence). This CDR3 has 15 residues. Written as DNA, the CDR3 is TGTGCCAGCAGCCAGTGGACTAGCGGGAAGGATGAGCAGTTCTTC. Translating it yields CASSQWTSGKDEQFF.

This clonotype was counted only a few times. The chain carries TRBV9 and TRBJ2-5; 9 bases agree with TRBD1. CDR3 length: 14 residues. V was clipped by 0 bases and J by 6 bases; unmatched bases: 3. CDR1 is SGDLS and CDR2 is YYNGEE in the germline V gene. The CDR3 DNA is TGTGCCAGCAGCGTAGGGGGGACAGGGAAGACCCAGTACTTC. Translated: CASSVGGTGKTQYF.

The V call is TRBV12-3 or TRBV12-4, the J call TRBJ2-7; no clear D. This CDR3 contains 17 residues. V was clipped by 5 bases and J by 1 base, with 21 bases between them. The CDR3 DNA reads as TGTGCCAGCAGTAAGAGCGCCCTGGGCAGGCATTCCTACGAGCAGTACTTC. Its protein product is CASSKSALGRHSYEQYF.

This rearrangement joins TRBV6-4 to TRBJ2-7; 11 bases agree with TRBD2. Per germline, CDR1 MRHNA and CDR2 SNTAGT. The length of the CDR3 is 15 residues. J was trimmed by 6 bases and V by 5 bases; bases with no gene match: 9. Written as DNA, the CDR3 is TGTGCCAGCAGTCAAGTAGCGGGAGGGTCGAGCGAGCAGTACTTC. It translates to CASSQVAGGSSEQYF.

The CDR3 DNA reads as TGTGCCAGTCCCCTCGCCGCAGGCCTCTGGGATGAAAAACTGTTTTTT. This codes for CASPLAAGLWDEKLFF. The chain is built from TRBV27 and TRBJ1-4; no firm D call. The CDR3 totals 16 residues. Trimming cost V 9 bases and J 6 bases, with 23 bases left between them. Germline V gene lookup returns CDR1 MNHEY and CDR2 SMNVEV (reference sequence).

This clonotype showed up many times. V and J are TRBV12-3 or TRBV12-4 and TRBJ2-5, with a weak D call TRBD2 (5 bases). Trimming shortened V by 0 bases and J by 1 base, and 9 bases separated the two germline ends. The length of the CDR3 is 15 residues. Here the CDR3 reads CASSLALGSQETQYF. As DNA, the CDR3 is TGTGCCAGCAGTTTAGCGCTAGGGAGCCAAGAGACCCAGTACTTC.

This clonotype was picked up a small number of times. The J gene is TRBJ1-1, the V gene TRBV18, with 10 bases aligning to TRBD1. V shed 3 bases and J 4 bases; nucleotides not matched to a gene: 5. The CDR3 is 15 residues long. Per the germline V gene, CDR1 is KGHSH and CDR2 is LQKENI. This chain's CDR3 is CASSPPGQGTTEAFF. In nucleotides, the CDR3 is TGTGCCAGCTCACCCCCGGGACAGGGGACCACTGAAGCTTTCTTT.

This clonotype was recorded at least ten times. The chain is built from TRBV7-2 and TRBJ2-2; D may match TRBD1 or TRBD2 (5 bases each). Germline loops: CDR1 SGHTA, CDR2 FQGNSA. CDR3 length equals 13 residues. V lost 5 bases to trimming and J lost 5 bases, with 9 bases between them. The CDR3, as DNA: TGTGCCAGCAGCCCGGGACCGACCGGGGAGCTGTTTTTT. Protein sequence: CASSPGPTGELFF.